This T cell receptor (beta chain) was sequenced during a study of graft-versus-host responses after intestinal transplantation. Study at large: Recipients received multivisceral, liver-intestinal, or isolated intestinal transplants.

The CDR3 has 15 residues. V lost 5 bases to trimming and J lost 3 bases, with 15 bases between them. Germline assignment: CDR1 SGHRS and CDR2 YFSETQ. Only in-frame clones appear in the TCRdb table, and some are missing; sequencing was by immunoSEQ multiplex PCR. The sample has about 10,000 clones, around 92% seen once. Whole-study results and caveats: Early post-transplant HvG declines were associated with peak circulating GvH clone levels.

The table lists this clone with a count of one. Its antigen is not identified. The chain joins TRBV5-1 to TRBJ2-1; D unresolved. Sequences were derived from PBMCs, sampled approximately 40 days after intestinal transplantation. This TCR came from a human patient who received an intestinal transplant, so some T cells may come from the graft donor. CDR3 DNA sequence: TGCGCCAGCAGACCACAGCGACCCCTCTACAATGAGCAGTTCTTC. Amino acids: CASRPQRPLYNEQFF.